The 15 T cell receptor beta chains in this list originate from one sample, sequenced in a study of regulatory T cells in long-lasting Graves disease (dated by TCRdb to about 2021). The time point label on this specimen signifies: newly diagnosed GD, antithyroid drugs for less than 3 months. For both TCR sequencing and RNA sequencing, RNA was extracted from PBMCs using TRIzol. Library preparation used multiplex PCR. TCRdb shows the sequencer as Illumina HiSeq 4000. CDR3 regions were amplified by Arm-PCR with iRepertoire HTBI primers to construct TCR beta libraries. In TCRdb, the public reads were trimmed at Q25 with fastp and aligned with MiXCR, with productive beta chains retained. Each entry is one CDR3 protein sequence, shown with its most common DNA and genes. The sample table lists a few hundred thousand distinct CDR3 sequences, 15% to 20% of them with a count of one. Clones ranked in the top ten supply roughly 21% of the sample.

The data also belong to a second study, concerning T cells in Graves' hyperthyroidism and ophthalmopathy.

The sample here was peripheral blood mononuclear cells (PBMCs), taken at new diagnosis, from a patient treated with antithyroid drugs. The receptors were sampled from a woman aged 18 to 35 with Graves disease. Donor details come from another sample of the same person, matched by shared clones.

Turning to this clonotype: This may arise from a read error, as a much more abundant clone is one base away. The CDR3 nucleotides read TGTGCCAGCACCCAGGGGGGCTACGAGCAGCACTTC. It is translated as CASTQGGYEQHF. This rearrangement joins TRBV28 to TRBJ2-7; D may be TRBD1 (7 bases). The CDR3 totals 12 residues. The germline V gene has CDR1 MDHEN and CDR2 SYDVKM.

This clonotype was observed many times. The chain joins TRBV2 to TRBJ2-7; the match to TRBD1 covers 7 bases. This CDR3 is 15 amino acids long. The V gene end was trimmed by 2 bases and the J gene end by 3 bases; junction bases not matched to a gene: 7. CDR1 is SNHLY and CDR2 is FYNNEI in the germline V gene. CDR3 sequence reads: CASSELPGQSYEQYF. Here the CDR3 DNA reads TGTGCCAGCAGTGAACTCCCGGGACAGAGCTACGAGCAGTACTTC.

This clonotype was detected many times. The chain is built from TRBV7-9 and TRBJ2-7; D may be TRBD1 (6 bases). Germline V gene lookup returns CDR1 SEHNR and CDR2 FQNEAQ (reference sequence). This CDR3 spans 14 amino acids. The V and J ends lost 4 bases and 2 bases respectively, with 12 bases between them. The CDR3 DNA sequence: TGTGCCAGCAGCTCAGGACAGCAAACCTACGAGCAGTACTTC. It specifies CASSSGQQTYEQYF.

This clonotype was counted a few times. The chain couples TRBV29-1 to TRBJ1-2; TRBD1 matches 7 bases. This CDR3 spans 14 amino acids. Germline loops: CDR1 SQVTM, CDR2 ANQGSEA. V was pared by 8 bases and J by 7 bases, with 16 bases of the junction left unmatched. This CDR3 is CSFAPDRRGFGYTF. For the CDR3, the DNA is TGCAGCTTTGCCCCGGACAGGCGGGGGTTTGGCTACACCTTC.

This clonotype occurred a few times. The chain recombines TRBV10-1 with TRBJ1-1; 9 nucleotides match TRBD1. V shed 3 bases and J 9 bases; nucleotides not matched to a gene: 5. Germline V gene data show CDR1 as WNHNN and CDR2 as SYGVQD (reference sequence). The CDR3 is 13 amino acids. Here the CDR3 reads CASSDPGQGKAFF. As DNA, the CDR3 is TGCGCCAGCAGTGATCCAGGACAGGGGAAAGCTTTCTTT.

The chain carries TRBV15 and TRBJ2-5; TRBD2 matches at 8 bases. The J segment lost 2 bases and the V segment lost 2 bases, leaving 4 bases of the junction unmatched. In germline, CDR1 is LNHNV, CDR2 YYDKDF (reference sequence). The CDR3 loop spans 15 amino acids. CDR3 coding DNA: TGTGCCACCAGCAGAATAGCGGGGAGGCAAGAGACCCAGTACTTC. As protein: CATSRIAGRQETQYF. Full variable domain (missing parts from reference TRBV15 and TRBJ2-5): DAMVIQNPRYQVTQFGKPVTLSCSQTLNHNVMYWYQQKSSQAPKLLFHYYDKDFNNEADTPDNFQSRRPNTSFCFLDIRSPGLGDTAMYLCATSRIAGRQETQYFGPGTRLLVL.

With regard to this clonotype: Just one base apart from a much larger clone, this may be a read error. V is TRBV12-3 or TRBV12-4 and J is TRBJ1-5; D unclear. The CDR3 covers 14 residues. V shed 2 bases and J shed 4 bases, with 9 bases lying between them. The CDR3 sequence is CASSLSQTNQPQHF. CDR3 nucleotides: TGTGCCAGCAGTTTAAGTCAAACGAATCAGCCCCAGCATTTT.

The chain couples TRBV5-5 to TRBJ2-5; TRBD2 matches at 11 bases. CDR1 is SGHKS, CDR2 YYEKEE, per germline (reference sequence). V lost 4 bases, J lost 6 bases, and 11 bases stayed unmatched. The CDR3 length is 16 residues. The CDR3 nucleotides read TGTGCCAGCAGCGGCGATAGCGGGAGGGCCTGGAAGACCCAGTACTTC. Residues: CASSGDSGRAWKTQYF.

This clonotype has a count of ten or more. V and J are TRBV6-1 and TRBJ1-5; a weak D match, TRBD1 (6 bases). Germline loops: CDR1 MNHNS, CDR2 SASEGT. With 3 bases removed from V and 10 bases from J, the gap between germline ends came to 13 bases. CDR3 size: 13 residues. The CDR3 nucleotides are TGTGCCAGCAGTGACAGGGGTACCACTCCCCAGCATTTT. Protein sequence: CASSDRGTTPQHF.

This clonotype was detected only a few times. The chain carries TRBV25-1 and TRBJ2-5; 13 bases are a match to TRBD2. Germline values: CDR1 MGHDK, CDR2 SYGVNS. The CDR3 has 15 amino acids. V shed 3 bases, J shed 5 bases, and the junction held 3 bases outside the gene matches. The CDR3 sequence is CASSDGGLAGETQYF. DNA of the CDR3: TGTGCCAGCAGTGATGGGGGACTAGCGGGGGAGACCCAGTACTTC.

J is TRBJ1-2 and V is TRBV2, with TRBD1 matching 11 bases. This CDR3 is built from 15 residues. Trimming cost V 5 bases and J 6 bases; bases outside gene matches: 8. Germline V CDR1 and CDR2: SNHLY, FYNNEI. The CDR3 protein is CASSLSGTGGDGYTF. Here the CDR3 DNA reads TGTGCCAGCAGTTTGTCCGGGACAGGGGGAGATGGCTACACCTTC.

There are a few counts of this clonotype. J is TRBJ2-6 and V is TRBV10-3; D perhaps matches TRBD2 (5 bases). Germline loops: CDR1 ENHRY, CDR2 SYGVKD. This CDR3 contains 18 residues. Trimming shortened V by 6 bases and J by 1 base, and 19 bases separated the two germline ends. The CDR3 sequence: CAIRPVGGLGSGANVLTF. CDR3 bases: TGTGCCATCAGGCCGGTCGGAGGCCTGGGGTCTGGGGCCAACGTCCTGACTTTC.

This clonotype was observed many times. This chain connects TRBV27 to TRBJ2-2, with 9 bases matching TRBD1. The trim removed 6 bases at V and 6 bases at J, leaving 2 bases unmatched. This CDR3 region has 13 residues. Germline lookup yields CDR1 MNHEY and CDR2 SMNVEV (reference sequence). The CDR3 loop is CASRQGAAGELFF. The CDR3 DNA is TGTGCCAGCAGACAGGGGGCCGCCGGGGAGCTGTTTTTT.

The CDR3 DNA sequence: TGTGCCAGCAGCCATGCTCAGGGGGGAGTCGGCAATCAGCCCCAGCATTTT. It encodes CASSHAQGGVGNQPQHF. The gene calls are TRBV7-8 and TRBJ1-5; 7 bases align to TRBD1. The trim removed 5 bases at V and 2 bases at J, leaving 12 bases unmatched. This CDR3 is built from 17 residues. Germline CDR1 and CDR2: SGHVS and FQNEAQ.

Ten or more counts support this clonotype. The chain has TRBV6-1 and TRBJ1-5, with D unresolved. From germline, CDR1 is MNHNS and CDR2 SASEGT. The CDR3 totals 12 residues. Trimming shortened V by 7 bases and J by 4 bases, and 8 bases separated the two germline ends. This chain's CDR3 is CASKAANQPQHF. The CDR3, as DNA: TGTGCCAGCAAGGCAGCAAATCAGCCCCAGCATTTT.